This T cell receptor (beta chain) comes out of a study of neurological immune-mediated disorders. Study-level results: HTLV-1-associated myelopathy displayed the greatest TCR clonal expansion, and multiple sclerosis exhibited the smallest, lower than that of healthy controls.

TCRdb analysed the 5' RACE reads with MiXCR anew, one entry per CDR3 protein. The table shows under 45,000 distinct CDR3 sequences, with 20% to 25% occurring only once. Trimming removed 4 bases from V and 7 bases from J; junction bases left unmatched: 13. The CDR3 has 17 residues. Per germline, CDR1 SGHRS and CDR2 YFSETQ. The time point: technical triplicate 3. Preparation of the unsorted libraries drew on 2 million PBMCs stored at -80 C. The table lists this clonotype with many counts. What it binds is unknown. The V call is TRBV5-1, the J call TRBJ2-1, with 11 bases that match TRBD2. The TCR sequence derives from a man aged 60 to 69 with HTLV-1-associated myelopathy (HAM/TSP). Sequencing was carried out using PBMCs. The CDR3 nucleotides read TGCGCCAGCAGCCCCCTGTGGATTAGCGGGGGGGGGAATGAGCAGTTCTTC. Its protein is CASSPLWISGGGNEQFF.